The T cell receptor beta chain under discussion was sequenced for a study of T cells in Graves' hyperthyroidism and ophthalmopathy. Disease duration under 2 months; hyperthyroidism patients were aged 18 to 65. Thyroid ultrasound and orbital computed tomography, with clinical symptoms and serum thyroxine and TRAb, informed diagnoses. PBMCs stemmed from 10 ml fresh peripheral blood. There are a few counts of this clonotype. Its specificity is unknown. The investigators amplified TCR beta CDR3 regions from RNA transcripts. HTBI primers drove first-round RT-PCR of the TCR CDR3. TCRdb itself ran the multiplex PCR reads through MiXCR, one entry per CDR3 protein. The sample yields some 620,000 distinct CDR3 sequences, 15% to 20% seen once. Findings and caveats of the study: Classification by a 13 V-J model distinguished ophthalmopathy from stable hyperthyroidism.

Germline CDR1 reads WSHSY; CDR2 reads SAAADI. Trimming stripped 0 bases from V and 4 bases from J, with 8 bases between. The CDR3 is 14 residues long. The receptor comes from a woman under 40 with Graves' hyperthyroidism. The sample consisted of blood. This chain connects TRBV10-2 to TRBJ2-3; D gene uncertain. The CDR3 DNA reads as TGCGCCAGCAGTGAGTCTGAGGCCTCAGATACGCAGTATTTT. It codes for CASSESEASDTQYF.